These T cell receptor beta chains were read from a single sample in a study of naive CD8 T cells in extremely preterm neonates. Some clones are missing from TCRdb's copy, which holds only in-frame ones; the method was immunoSEQ multiplex PCR. Among about 7,000 clones listed, under 98% were seen once. Sequenced input: naive CD8+ T cells from blood. The receptor set was obtained from a human donor in good health. The CDR3 runs from the conserved cysteine through the conserved F or W. A D gene is named only where the DNA matches it firmly. Expanded clones are given a class, and other clones once, few, many or no size at all.

cdr3_length clone_size j_call v_call d_call cdr3_aa cdr3_nt
14 NA TRBJ1-1 TRBV10-3 NA CAIRGDSQNTEAFF TGTGCCATCAGGGGGGACTCCCAGAACACTGAAGCTTTCTTT
14 NA TRBJ2-1 TRBV7-9 NA CATPALGKYNEQFF TGTGCCACGCCCGCCCTAGGCAAGTACAATGAGCAGTTCTTC
16 NA TRBJ2-7 TRBV28 TRBD2 CASSLGSGAGGLEQYF TGTGCCAGCAGTTTGGGATCGGGGGCGGGGGGGCTCGAGCAGTACTTC
13 NA TRBJ1-1 TRBV5-6 NA CASSLGGGSQAFF TGTGCCAGCAGCTTGGGTGGTGGTAGTCAAGCTTTCTTT
12 NA TRBJ2-3 TRBV7-9 TRBD1 CASSLHPDRGYF TGTGCCAGCAGCTTACACCCGGACAGGGGGTATTTT
14 NA TRBJ1-2 TRBV4-1 TRBD1 CASSQGTGAYGYTF TGCGCCAGCAGCCAAGGAACAGGGGCCTATGGCTACACCTTC
16 once TRBJ2-3 TRBV4-2 TRBD2 CASSALAGGYTDTQYF TGTGCCAGCAGCGCACTAGCGGGGGGCTACACAGATACGCAGTATTTT
15 NA TRBJ2-1 TRBV7-3 NA CASSFSISSYNEQFF TGTGCCAGCAGCTTTAGCATTTCCTCCTACAATGAGCAGTTCTTC
13 NA TRBJ1-3 TRBV13 TRBD1 CASSFPEGARALF TGTGCCAGCAGCTTTCCTGAGGGGGCCCGGGCTCTATTT
14 NA TRBJ2-7 TRBV6-5 NA CASSYSPTGNEQYF TGTGCCAGCAGTTATTCACCGACAGGTAACGAGCAGTACTTC
14 NA TRBJ2-2 TRBV11-2 NA CASSLYGDSGELFF TGTGCCAGCAGCTTATATGGGGACTCCGGGGAGCTGTTTTTT
17 NA TRBJ2-7 TRBV30 TRBD1 CAWSRVGDRPNPYEQYF TGTGCCTGGAGTCGGGTGGGGGACAGGCCTAACCCCTACGAGCAGTACTTC
17 once TRBJ1-2 TRBV5-1 TRBD1 CASSLTGQGARNYGYTF TGCGCCAGCAGCTTGACAGGACAGGGGGCGCGAAACTATGGCTACACCTTC
13 NA TRBJ2-5 TRBV28 NA CASSITGIETQYF TGTGCCAGCAGTATAACAGGGATAGAGACCCAGTACTTC
14 NA TRBJ1-2 TRBV27 TRBD1 CASGGQGASYGYTF TGTGCCAGCGGGGGACAGGGGGCGTCCTATGGCTACACCTTC
16 NA TRBJ1-3 TRBV23-1 TRBD1 CASSPEQGPTGNTIYF TGCGCCAGCAGTCCCGAACAGGGGCCGACGGGAAACACCATATATTTT
14 NA TRBJ2-7 TRBV11-2 NA CASSRTEGLYEQYF TGTGCCAGCAGTCGGACAGAGGGGTTGTACGAGCAGTACTTC
13 once TRBJ2-7 TRBV27 NA CASSLGSRSEQYF TGTGCCAGCAGTTTGGGCAGCCGGTCCGAGCAGTACTTC
15 NA TRBJ1-6 TRBV5-4 NA CASSLSRQEGSPLHF TGTGCCAGCAGCTTGTCGAGGCAGGAGGGTTCACCCCTCCACTTT
15 NA TRBJ2-1 TRBV5-1 TRBD1 CASSVGTGGYNEQFF TGCGCCAGCAGCGTTGGGACAGGGGGATACAATGAGCAGTTCTTC
15 NA TRBJ1-5 TRBV5-4 NA CASSGGTVKDQPQHF TGTGCCAGCAGCGGAGGGACGGTGAAGGATCAGCCCCAGCATTTT
15 NA TRBJ2-1 TRBV4-1 NA CASSQDLSRNNEQFF TGCGCCAGCAGCCAAGATTTGTCGAGAAACAATGAGCAGTTCTTC
12 once TRBJ1-1 TRBV6-6 NA CASTPGNTEAFF TGTGCCAGCACCCCCGGGAACACTGAAGCTTTCTTT
14 NA TRBJ2-7 TRBV2 NA CASSEGRGGDAWYF TGTGCCAGCAGCGAAGGCAGGGGAGGGGACGCGTGGTACTTC
16 NA TRBJ2-3 TRBV7-3 NA CASSPWSGGITDTQYF TGTGCCAGCAGCCCCTGGAGTGGGGGGATCACAGATACGCAGTATTTT
17 NA TRBJ2-6 TRBV5-8 TRBD2 CASSPWRGDSGANVLTF TGTGCCAGCAGCCCATGGCGGGGGGACTCTGGGGCCAACGTCCTGACTTTC
13 NA TRBJ2-2 TRBV27 NA CASSLSKSGELFF TGTGCCAGCAGTTTATCTAAATCCGGGGAGCTGTTTTTT
13 NA TRBJ1-1 TRBV7-9 TRBD1 CASRSNRGSEAFF TGTGCCAGCAGATCTAACAGGGGAAGTGAAGCTTTCTTT
14 NA TRBJ1-2 TRBV7-9 TRBD1 CASTADRANYGYTF TGTGCCAGCACCGCGGACAGGGCTAACTATGGCTACACCTTC
17 NA TRBJ2-1 TRBV5-1 TRBD2 CASSLRPAGGAYNEQFF TGCGCCAGCAGCTTGCGCCCAGCGGGGGGTGCCTACAATGAGCAGTTCTTC
16 NA TRBJ2-3 TRBV29-1 TRBD1 CSVDPLGTGLKDTQYF TGCAGCGTTGATCCTCTCGGGACAGGATTGAAGGATACGCAGTATTTT
16 NA TRBJ2-3 TRBV28 TRBD2 CASRIYGTRFTDTQYF TGTGCCAGCAGAATTTACGGGACTAGATTCACAGATACGCAGTATTTT
13 once TRBJ2-7 TRBV10-3 TRBD1 CAITLDRSYEQYF TGTGCCATCACCCTGGACAGGTCCTACGAGCAGTACTTC
14 few TRBJ1-2 TRBV29-1 TRBD1 CSVEGWTGGGGYTF TGCAGCGTTGAAGGGTGGACAGGGGGTGGTGGCTACACCTTC
15 NA TRBJ1-2 TRBV11-2 TRBD1 CASSLSRGDREGYTF TGTGCCAGCAGCTTATCTAGAGGGGACAGGGAGGGCTACACCTTC
14 NA TRBJ1-6 TRBV9 NA CASSVGSYNSPLHF TGTGCCAGCAGCGTCGGCTCCTATAATTCACCCCTCCACTTT
13 NA TRBJ2-7 TRBV27 NA CASSPLNYYEQYF TGTGCCAGCAGTCCGCTGAACTACTACGAGCAGTACTTC
17 once TRBJ1-5 TRBV21-1 NA CASSLPGGGNTNQPQHF TGTGCCAGCAGCCTCCCTGGGGGAGGGAATACGAATCAGCCCCAGCATTTT
15 NA TRBJ1-5 TRBV19 NA CATGLRTDSNQPQHF TGTGCCACCGGCTTAAGGACTGATAGCAATCAGCCCCAGCATTTT
18 NA TRBJ2-1 TRBV9 NA CASSVSPRPNRDYNEQFF TGTGCCAGCAGCGTATCCCCTCGCCCAAACAGGGACTACAATGAGCAGTTCTTC
15 NA TRBJ1-6 TRBV27 NA CASSLSGAGGSPLHF TGTGCCAGCAGTTTATCAGGGGCCGGGGGATCACCCCTCCACTTT
12 NA TRBJ2-1 TRBV9 NA CASKGANNEQFF TGTGCCAGCAAAGGGGCTAACAATGAGCAGTTCTTC
15 NA TRBJ1-5 TRBV7-8 NA CASSLALRSNQPQHF TGTGCCAGCAGCTTAGCCCTTCGGAGCAATCAGCCCCAGCATTTT
16 NA TRBJ1-6 TRBV14 TRBD1 CASSPDRGLWGSPLHF TGTGCCAGCAGCCCTGACAGGGGGCTATGGGGTTCACCCCTCCACTTT
17 once TRBJ1-1 TRBV9 TRBD1 CASSDRDRGFLNTEAFF TGTGCCAGCAGCGACCGGGACAGGGGGTTCCTGAACACTGAAGCTTTCTTT
15 NA TRBJ1-2 TRBV4-1 NA CASSQVMTGSFGYTF TGCGCCAGCAGCCAAGTGATGACAGGTTCTTTTGGCTACACCTTC
13 NA TRBJ2-1 TRBV27 NA CASSLGQFNEQFF TGTGCCAGCAGTTTAGGACAGTTCAATGAGCAGTTCTTC
16 NA TRBJ1-1 TRBV5-6 NA CASSLGEWRGGTEAFF TGTGCCAGCAGCTTGGGGGAGTGGAGGGGTGGAACTGAAGCTTTCTTT
15 NA TRBJ2-7 TRBV9 TRBD2 CASSVVAGASYEQYF TGTGCCAGCAGCGTAGTAGCGGGGGCCTCCTACGAGCAGTACTTC
14 NA TRBJ1-1 TRBV7-8 NA CASSLTQGSTEAFF TGTGCCAGCAGCTTAACCCAGGGTAGCACTGAAGCTTTCTTT
12 once TRBJ1-1 TRBV7-9 NA CASSLGGSEAFF TGTGCCAGCAGCCTTGGGGGCTCTGAAGCTTTCTTT
14 NA TRBJ2-2 TRBV4-1 NA CASSQGPNTGELFF TGCGCCAGCAGCCAAGGTCCTAACACCGGGGAGCTGTTTTTT
14 NA TRBJ1-4 TRBV9 NA CASSPHHSNEKLFF TGTGCCAGCAGCCCCCATCACTCGAATGAAAAACTGTTTTTT
14 NA TRBJ1-5 TRBV2 NA CASSETGSNQPQHF TGTGCCAGCAGTGAAACGGGGAGCAATCAGCCCCAGCATTTT
15 NA TRBJ1-1 TRBV2 NA CASSEKSGKNTEAFF TGTGCCAGCAGTGAAAAATCCGGGAAGAACACTGAAGCTTTCTTT